This note documents a single T cell receptor (beta chain) sequence. This clone's antigen is unknown. No base qualities exist here, and no much larger clone lies one base off it. The data are from a study of blood T cell repertoires in COVID-19 (dated by TCRdb to the early 2020s). General notes on the study: Collaborator samples came from the United States, Italy and Spain and covered acute and convalescent phases of COVID-19. The prospective study material was composed of cDNA or gDNA derived from T cells, B-cell-depleted T cells, or PBMCs. Subjects who had been exposed to COVID-19, were actively infected with it, or had recovered from it provided the deeply sampled blood TCRbeta repertoires that made up the dataset. The repertoires were made available in a free public database intended to serve as a resource for research on the immune response to SARS-CoV-2. Samples were obtained from the ongoing ImmuneRACE study (first 160 participants) and from 1,254 subjects provided by 6 global collaborators. Sample metadata almost always included a de-identified subject ID, COVID-19 status, age in years and sex. Where available, HLA class I and class II types were taken from metadata supplied by the sample provider and were not determined by assay-based typing. Summary of the overall study and its limitations: How much clinical and demographic metadata was included differed by source and by participant, and the metadata was provided uncurated.

Enrolling through a virtual design, the prospective study's participants ranged in age from roughly 18 to 95 years and lived across roughly 23 United States geographic areas. In the prospective study, participants were assigned to cohorts based on the clinical history participants reported in a screening survey and a study questionnaire. Recovered participants in ImmuneRACE Cohort 3 were defined by two consecutive negative NP/OP PCR tests, clearance by a healthcare professional, or resolution of symptoms. In the prospective study, whole blood, serum and a nasopharyngeal or oropharyngeal swab were collected from each participant by mobile phlebotomists. Participants in the prospective study had the option to provide additional blood draws and questionnaires over a roughly 2-month period. Before DNA extraction, prospective study blood samples were shipped either frozen or at room temperature. The CDR3 starts with the cysteine, ends with the valine, and has 18 residues. The retained sequence is limited to the CDR3, 54 bases, with the frame set at the first base.

TCRbeta CDR3 regions were amplified from genomic DNA by means of the immunoSEQ Assay, a bias-controlled multiplex PCR. The paper's data handling went like this. Within the assay, amplification of reference gene primers was used to estimate how many nucleated cells each sample contained. To quantify the absolute abundance of each unique TCRbeta CDR3 rearrangement, sequence reads were collapsed and filtered. For each sample, productive Simpson clonality was calculated by taking the square root of Simpson's diversity index across productive rearrangements. TCRdb re-hosts the immuneACCESS table, in-frame sequences only. Its copies lack some clones; in the studies checked, an unresolved V gene accounts for under half of them, and the cause for the rest is not known. The V and J calls and clone size were taken over from that table, and D and trimming were inferred from the DNA. This sample gives hundreds of thousands of clones in total; about nine tenths of them show up just once. The ten largest clonotypes hold just over 8% of the sample.

The sample comprised PBMCs or T cells enriched from blood (not recorded which). The chain links TRBV21-1 with TRBJ2-7; TRBD2, the D gene given by the table, was not confirmed from the DNA. TRBV21-1 is reported as a pseudogene. This TCR derives from an older woman who had recovered from COVID-19. The CDR3 is CASSNYNTLAGGTYEQYV. The DNA sequence is TGTGCCAGCAGCAATTACAATACTCTAGCGGGGGGAACCTACGAGCAGTACGTC.